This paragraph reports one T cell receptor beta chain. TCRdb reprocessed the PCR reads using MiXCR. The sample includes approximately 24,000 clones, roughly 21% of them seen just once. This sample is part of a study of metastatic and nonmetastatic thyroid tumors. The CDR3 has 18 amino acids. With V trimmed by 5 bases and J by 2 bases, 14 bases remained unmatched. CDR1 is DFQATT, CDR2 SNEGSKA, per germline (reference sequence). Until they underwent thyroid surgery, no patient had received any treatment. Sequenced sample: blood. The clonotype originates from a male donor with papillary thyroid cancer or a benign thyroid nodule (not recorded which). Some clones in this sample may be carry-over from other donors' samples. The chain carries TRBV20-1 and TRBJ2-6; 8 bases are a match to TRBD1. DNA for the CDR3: TGCAGTGCTCCCCGCGACAGGGGATTAGTTGCTGGGGCCAACGTCCTGACTTTC. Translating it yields CSAPRDRGLVAGANVLTF.